This TCR beta chain was profiled in a study of shared clonotypes between healthy human individuals. Study results and limitations: Memory subsets generally showed lower estimated richness than naive subsets.

A remark on this clone: Its specificity is unknown.

This CDR3 has 18 residues. The ends were cut back, 4 bases at V and 4 bases at J, with 24 bases in the middle. Looked up from germline, CDR1 is SGDLS and CDR2 is YYNGEE. Repertoires were generated with immunoSEQ multiplex PCR, while TCRdb's copy carries only in-frame clones and drops some. This table holds a few million clones, around 94% found once. Everyone who donated was a Caucasian adult who lived in Nashville, Tennessee. It was into CD45RA+ naive and CD45RA-negative memory subsets that the CD4+ cells were split. The sequencing input was naive CD4+ T cells sorted from blood. Subset meaning: CD45RA+ positively selected. The rearrangement joins TRBV9 to TRBJ2-1; D unclear. The TCR was taken from a young man in good health. The CDR3 here is CASSSQVADLPPYNEQFF. The CDR3 bases are TGTGCCAGCAGCTCCCAGGTAGCCGATCTCCCCCCTTACAATGAGCAGTTCTTC.